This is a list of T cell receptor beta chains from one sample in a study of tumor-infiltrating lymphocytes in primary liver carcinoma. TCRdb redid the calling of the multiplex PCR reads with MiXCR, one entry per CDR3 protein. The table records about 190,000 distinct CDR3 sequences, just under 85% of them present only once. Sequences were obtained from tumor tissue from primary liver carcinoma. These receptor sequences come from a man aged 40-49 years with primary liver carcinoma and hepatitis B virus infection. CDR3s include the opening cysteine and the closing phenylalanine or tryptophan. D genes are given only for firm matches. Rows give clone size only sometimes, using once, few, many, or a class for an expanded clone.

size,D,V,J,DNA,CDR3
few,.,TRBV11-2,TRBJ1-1,TGTGCCAGCGGCTTAGATCCTAACACTGAAACTTTCTTT,CASGLDPNTETFF
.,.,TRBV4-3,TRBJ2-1,TGCGCCAGCAGCCCTAGGCCCCCAGGGACTTCCAACAATAAGCAGTTCTTC,CASSPRPPGTSNNKQFF
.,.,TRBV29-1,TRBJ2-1,TGCAGTACCCTCAGAGGGTACTATGAGAAGTTCTTC,CSTLRGYYEKFF
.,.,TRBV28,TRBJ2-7,TGTGCCAGCAGTCCAGGGACCTGGACGGGGTCTTCCTCCGAGCAGTACTTC,CASSPGTWTGSSSEQYF
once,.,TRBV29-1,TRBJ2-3,TGCAGCGTTGAGGACCGGGCAGCCCGCACAGATACGCAGTATTTT,CSVEDRAARTDTQYF
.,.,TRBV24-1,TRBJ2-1,TGTGTCACCAGTGAACTTCAAGGCGAGCGATTCTTC,CVTSELQGERFF
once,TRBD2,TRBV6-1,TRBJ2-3,TGTGCCAGCAGTCTCCAAGCGGGAGCCCTCGACCATACGCAGTATTTT,CASSLQAGALDHTQYF
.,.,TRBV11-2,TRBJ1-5,TGTGCCAGTAGCTTAATAGGGGAAACAGGGAGCAATCAGCCCCAGCATTTT,CASSLIGETGSNQPQHF
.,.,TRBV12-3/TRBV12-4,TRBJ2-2,TGTGTCAGCATGGAGACAACGAACACCGGGGAGCTGTTTTTT,CVSMETTNTGELFF
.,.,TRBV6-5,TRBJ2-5,TGTGCCAGCACGGAGGAAGGGAAGACCCAGTACTTC,CASTEEGKTQYF
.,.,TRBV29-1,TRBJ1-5,TGCATAGCCGGAAGGGGAGCGAATCAGCCCCAGCATTTT,CIAGRGANQPQHF
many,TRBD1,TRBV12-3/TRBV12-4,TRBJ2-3,TGTGCCAGCAGTTTCACAGGGGGTGGGGATACGCAGTATTTT,CASSFTGGGDTQYF
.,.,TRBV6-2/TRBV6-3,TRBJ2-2,TGTGCCAGCAGTTGGGCAGCCTCGAGCACTGGGGAGCTGTTTTTT,CASSWAASSTGELFF
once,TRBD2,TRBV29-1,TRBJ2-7,TGCAGCGAGGCGGCGGGAGGGGGATACGAACAGTACTTC,CSEAAGGGYEQYF
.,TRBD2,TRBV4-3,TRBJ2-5,TGCGCCAGCAACCAAACGGCTAGCGGGAGGACTGGTGAGACTCAGTACTTC,CASNQTASGRTGETQYF
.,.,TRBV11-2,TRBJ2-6,TGTGCCAGCAGCATGGGGGGAGACAAGGGCATTTCCCTCTCTGTGGCCAACATCCTGACTTTC,CASSMGGDKGISLSVANILTF
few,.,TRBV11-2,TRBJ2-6,TGTGCCACCCAGCGGCCTCGTTCTGGGGCCAACATCCTGACTTTC,CATQRPRSGANILTF
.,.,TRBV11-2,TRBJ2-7,TGTGCCAGCAGCTTGCGATGGACAGTGGAAGACGAGCAGTATTTC,CASSLRWTVEDEQYF
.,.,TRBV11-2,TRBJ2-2,TGTGCCAGCAGCTTTGCGGGATCGAACATCGGGGAGCTGTTTTTT,CASSFAGSNIGELFF
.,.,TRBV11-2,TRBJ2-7,TGTGCCAGCAGCTTTAACACGAACACCTACGAGCAGTACTTC,CASSFNTNTYEQYF
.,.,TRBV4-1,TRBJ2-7,TGCGCCAGCAGCCTAAACAGGACCTCCTACGAGCAATACTTC,CASSLNRTSYEQYF
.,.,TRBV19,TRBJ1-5,TGTGCCAGTAGGCTAGCGGTAGGACCCTGGCAGCCCCAGCATTTT,CASRLAVGPWQPQHF
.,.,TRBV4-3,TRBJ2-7,TGCGCCAGCAGTCATCGCTCTAGGATCTACGAGCAGTACTTC,CASSHRSRIYEQYF
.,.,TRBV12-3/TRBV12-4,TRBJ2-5,TGTTCCAGCAACCGAAGAGGGACAGAGACCCAGTACTTC,CSSNRRGTETQYF
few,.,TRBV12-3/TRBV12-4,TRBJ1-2,TGTGCCAGTAGTTTAACAGCGCTAGTCGGCTACACCTTC,CASSLTALVGYTF
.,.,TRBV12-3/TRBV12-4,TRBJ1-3,TGTTCCAGGATTATACAGGACTCTGGAAACACCATATATTTT,CSRIIQDSGNTIYF
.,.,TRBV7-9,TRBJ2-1,TGTGCTAGCAACCAATCTCTGGCGAATGAGCAGTTCTTC,CASNQSLANEQFF
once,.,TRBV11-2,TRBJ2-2,TGTGCCAGCAGCTCTGAGTCGGACACCGGGGAGCTGTTTTTT,CASSSESDTGELFF
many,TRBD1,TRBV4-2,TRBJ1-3,TGTGCCAGCAGCCAAGAAGGCTTGACAGGGGGTCGTATTTCCTCTGGAAACACCATATATTTT,CASSQEGLTGGRISSGNTIYF
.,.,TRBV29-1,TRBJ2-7,TGTGGCGCCATGACATCTGGGACCGGCACTCCCCACGAGCAGTACTTC,CGAMTSGTGTPHEQYF
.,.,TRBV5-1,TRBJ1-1,TGCGCCAGCAGCTTGACCGCTGGGTCTGAAGCTTTCTTT,CASSLTAGSEAFF
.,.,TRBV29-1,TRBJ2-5,TGCAGCGTTCTTATAAGCCGAGAGACCCAGTACTTC,CSVLISRETQYF
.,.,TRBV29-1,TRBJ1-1,TGCAGCGTGACTGGGGGCCTCCCCCTGGACACTGAAGCCTTCTTT,CSVTGGLPLDTEAFF
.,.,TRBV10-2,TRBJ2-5,TGCACCAGCACACTCAGCCCTGCGATAGAAGAGACCCAGTACTTC,CTSTLSPAIEETQYF
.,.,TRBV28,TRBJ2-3,TGTGCCCGCAGTTTAGAGATTCTGGGCCCCAGCACAGATACGCAGTATTTT,CARSLEILGPSTDTQYF
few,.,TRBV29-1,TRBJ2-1,TGCAGCCGGGGCTCGGGAAGTGAGCAATTCTTC,CSRGSGSEQFF
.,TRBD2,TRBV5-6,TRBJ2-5,TGTGCCAGCAGCTTGGAGACTAGCCAAGATACCCAGTACTTT,CASSLETSQDTQYF
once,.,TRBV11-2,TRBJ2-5,TGTGCCAGCAGCTCAGCTAGGGGGATTAGGATCCAGTACTTC,CASSSARGIRIQYF
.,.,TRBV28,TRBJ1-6,TGTGACAACAGTTTAGCCGGGTTAAATTCACCCCTCCACTTT,CDNSLAGLNSPLHF
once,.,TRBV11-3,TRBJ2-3,TGTACAAGCAGCTTAGCCCGCAGAGATACGCAGTATTTT,CTSSLARRDTQYF
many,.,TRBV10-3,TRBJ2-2,TGTGCCATCAGTGTTGCCGAGTCCGGGGAGCTGTTTTTT,CAISVAESGELFF